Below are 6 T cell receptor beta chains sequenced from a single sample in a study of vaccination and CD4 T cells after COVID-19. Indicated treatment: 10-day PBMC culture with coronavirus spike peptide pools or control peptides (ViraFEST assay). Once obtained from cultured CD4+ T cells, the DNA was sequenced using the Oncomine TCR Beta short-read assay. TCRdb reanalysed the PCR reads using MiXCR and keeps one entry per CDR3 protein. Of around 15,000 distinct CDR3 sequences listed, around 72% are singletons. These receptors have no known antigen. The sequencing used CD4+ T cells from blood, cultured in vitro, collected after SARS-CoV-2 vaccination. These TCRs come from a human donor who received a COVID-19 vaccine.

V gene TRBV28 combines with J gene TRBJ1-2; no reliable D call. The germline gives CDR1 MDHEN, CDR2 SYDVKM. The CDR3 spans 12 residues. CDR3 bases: TGTGTCACATCGCGGGGAAACTATGGCTACACCTTC. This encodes CVTSRGNYGYTF.

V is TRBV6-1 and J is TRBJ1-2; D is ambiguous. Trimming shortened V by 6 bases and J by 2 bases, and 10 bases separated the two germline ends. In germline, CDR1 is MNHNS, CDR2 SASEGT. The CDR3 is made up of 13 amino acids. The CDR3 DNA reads TGTGCCAGCAGAAAAACAATGAACTATGGCTACACCTTC. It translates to CASRKTMNYGYTF.

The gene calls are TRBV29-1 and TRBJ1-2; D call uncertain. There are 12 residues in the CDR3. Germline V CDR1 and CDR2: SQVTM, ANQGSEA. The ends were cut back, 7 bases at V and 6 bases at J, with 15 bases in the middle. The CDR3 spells CSGRSPTDGYTF. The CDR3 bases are TGCAGCGGCAGGAGTCCTACGGATGGCTACACCTTC.

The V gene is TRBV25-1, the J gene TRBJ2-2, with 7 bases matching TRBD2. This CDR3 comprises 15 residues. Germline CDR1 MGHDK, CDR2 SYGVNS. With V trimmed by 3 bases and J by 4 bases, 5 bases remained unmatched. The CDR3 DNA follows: TGTGCCAGCAGTGATGGGAGGGGCCCCACCGGGGAGCTGTTTTTT. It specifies CASSDGRGPTGELFF.

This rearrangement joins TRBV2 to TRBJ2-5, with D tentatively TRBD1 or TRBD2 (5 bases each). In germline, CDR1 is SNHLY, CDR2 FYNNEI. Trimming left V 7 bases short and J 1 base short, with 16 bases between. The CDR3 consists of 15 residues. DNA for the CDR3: TGTGCCAGCACCTCCCAGGGAGTCCTCCAAGAGACCCAGTACTTC. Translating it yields CASTSQGVLQETQYF.

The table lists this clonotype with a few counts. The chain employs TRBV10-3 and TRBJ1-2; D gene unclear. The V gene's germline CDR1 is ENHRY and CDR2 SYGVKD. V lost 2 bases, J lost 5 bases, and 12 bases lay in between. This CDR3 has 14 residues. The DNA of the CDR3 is TGTGCCATCAGTGAGGCTGGACGAGGTTATGGCTACACCTTC. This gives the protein CAISEAGRGYGYTF.